The T cell receptor beta chain under discussion was sequenced for a study of identical twins. Concerning this clonotype itself: Its antigen remains unidentified.

Points from the study as a whole: Out-of-frame TCR alpha sharing observed in monozygotic twins exceeded model estimates.

TCRdb reanalysed the 5' RACE reads using MiXCR and keeps one entry per CDR3 protein. Among 350,000 or so distinct CDR3 sequences, about 12% were seen once, and the ten largest hold more than 6%. The CDR3 loop spans 17 amino acids. The germline V gene has CDR1 SGHRS and CDR2 YFSETQ. V lost 0 bases to trimming and J lost 3 bases; unmatched junction nucleotides: 6. The sample was also reused in another study, on yellow fever vaccine responses in identical twins.

The receptor's source is a woman between 18 and 29 years old in good health. What was sequenced was CD8+ T cells sorted from blood. The V and J genes are TRBV5-1 and TRBJ2-1; 10 bases are shared with TRBD2. CDR3 nucleotide sequence: TGCGCCAGCAGCTTGGATACTAGCGGGGTACACTACAATGAGCAGTTCTTC. Translating it yields CASSLDTSGVHYNEQFF.